Sequencing of this T cell receptor beta chain was carried out in a study of PD-1 blockade in mismatch repair-deficient tumors. Overall study context: Enrolled about 2013-2017, patients had progressing, pretreated mismatch repair-deficient cancers of more than ten types.

Study-wide points: Tumor-resident clones, often absent from pretreatment blood, expanded after pembrolizumab and then contracted.

Mismatch repair deficiency was confirmed in all patients, by PCR or immunohistochemistry. TCRs were sequenced from a few patients responding to pembrolizumab. Clones were sequenced by immunoSEQ multiplex PCR, and TCRdb holds only the in-frame ones, with some missing. The sample has 40,000 to 60,000 clones; around 77% are singletons. Turning to this clone: Its antigen is not identified.

This CDR3 spans 14 amino acids. Germline V gene data show CDR1 as SGHAT and CDR2 as FQNNGV. V dropped 1 base and J dropped 1 base, with 7 bases sitting between them. The TCR originated in an adult with mismatch repair-deficient cancer. V and J are TRBV11-2 and TRBJ1-1; D is undetermined. This specimen consisted of PBMCs, obtained before pembrolizumab treatment. The CDR3 loop reads CASSLVSGNTEAFF. CDR3 sequence (DNA): TGTGCCAGCAGCTTAGTATCAGGGAACACTGAAGCTTTCTTT.